This T cell receptor beta chain was documented in a study of Tregs in tolerant kidney transplant recipients. Study-wide points: Donor-specific Treg expansion exceeded global Treg expansion in tolerant patients, suggesting antigen drive. For some patients, primers changed over time, blocking nucleotide-level comparison.

Concerning this clone: Antigen unknown. Read data end 3 residues before the CDR3 end; the end is taken from the germline J gene.

Recipients received nonmyeloablative bone marrow transplants from related graft donors, with transient mixed chimerism. Unstimulated regulatory T cells (CD4+CD25+CD127-), CD4+CD25- non-regulatory cells, CD4 and CD8 cells were FACS-sorted from thawed PBMCs. CDR3 size: 15 residues. CDR1 SGHVS and CDR2 FNYEAQ come from the germline V gene. The data were produced by immunoSEQ multiplex PCR, yet TCRdb's version contains in-frame clones alone and is incomplete. This sample's clone table lists some 14,000 clones. Sequencing used CD8+ T cells from blood (PBMCs), obtained 6 months after the transplant. The gene calls are TRBV7-6 and TRBJ1-2; D not resolved. The clonotype originates from a human patient who received a combined kidney and bone marrow transplant. The graft donor may have contributed some T cells. The CDR3: CASSLLSSSSYDYTF. The sequenced part of the CDR3 DNA is TGTGCCAGCAGCTTACTATCCTCAAGCTCCTACGAC.